Listed below are T cell receptor beta chains from one sample, sequenced in a study of identical twins. TCRdb passed the 5' RACE reads through MiXCR, listing each CDR3 protein once. The table lists about 890,000 distinct CDR3 sequences, about 12% of them singletons. A further study also used this sample, focusing on yellow fever vaccine responses in identical twins.

Sequencing input: PBMCs. The source of these receptors is a woman aged 18 to 35 in good health. CDR3s leave out the opening cysteine and the closing phenylalanine or tryptophan.

v_call	cdr3_aa
TRBV12-3/TRBV12-4	ASSPSGGVPSTDTQY
TRBV20-1	SANRDSNQPQH
TRBV4-2	ASSPPTSGRWGDEQF
TRBV9	ASSPGRVLYNEQF
TRBV3-1	ASSPYLGGSNEQF
TRBV21-1	ASSTYHRPGTSGRGNTGELF
TRBV12-3/TRBV12-4	ASSFWPGTAGNTIY
TRBV12-3/TRBV12-4	ASSAGTGFSEKLF
TRBV19	ASTRESDTGELF
TRBV29-1	SVEDSLAGGTMGIDEQF
TRBV10-3	AIRDGGAKDTQY
TRBV11-2	ASSLNALDTGEPF
TRBV6-5	ASSYSYRANTGELF
TRBV20-1	SARQGNSPLH
TRBV4-2	ASSQDDDSSNQPQH
TRBV24-1	ATSDPDRVGNLVEQF
TRBV5-1	ASSLGSLGANVLT
TRBV29-1	SVRQGPGANVLT
TRBV6-1	ASSEEALRGGPANTGELF
TRBV20-1	SASSGLNTGELF
TRBV4-1	ASSHEIDRVIYGYT
TRBV9	ASSATGTLYEQY
TRBV6-4	ASSDSGGTNTEAF
TRBV12-3/TRBV12-4	ATFNFGELF
TRBV7-9	ASSLSASSSPLH
TRBV7-3	ASSATTSISEQF
TRBV5-1	ASSLAAAQETQY
TRBV24-1	ATSDFSGGALNEQF
TRBV12-3/TRBV12-4	ASSPRLRGNTEAF
TRBV2	AISLQGNEQF
TRBV10-3	AISDGGGGGNTIY
TRBV5-1	ASSLDGMNTEAF
TRBV2	ASRVRTVFQETQY
TRBV6-4	ASSDSGEQY
TRBV6-2/TRBV6-3	ASSYSRKRGGLIIYNEQF
TRBV20-1	SARDYRGLFAGELF
TRBV5-1	ASSLGGRTSESTDTQY
TRBV9	ASSEGGPSYNEQF
TRBV28	ASSFGQTYQPQH
TRBV4-2	ASSLWNSPLH
TRBV5-1	ASSGTAPDLGQF
TRBV3-1	ASSQTGDILYEQY
TRBV9	ASSPWGALGDYEQY
TRBV20-1	SARLPGTKYNEQF
TRBV28	ASSRVTNEKLF
TRBV5-5	ASSLEGVVSRDPSTQH
TRBV5-1	ASSTTLRGGNSPLH
TRBV16	ASSQSGQGKNIQY
TRBV4-1	ASSEAGPYNEQF
TRBV6-5	ASSYSGTSGINEQF
TRBV7-8	ASSLVRDRGRDEQF
TRBV9	ASSVENGRDTEAF
TRBV12-3/TRBV12-4	ASNSGSHQETQY
TRBV29-1	SVLTGVNTEAF
TRBV3-1	ASSQGSRRTYEQY
TRBV20-1	SAITQDTQY
TRBV4-2	ASSQDGGLNTEAF